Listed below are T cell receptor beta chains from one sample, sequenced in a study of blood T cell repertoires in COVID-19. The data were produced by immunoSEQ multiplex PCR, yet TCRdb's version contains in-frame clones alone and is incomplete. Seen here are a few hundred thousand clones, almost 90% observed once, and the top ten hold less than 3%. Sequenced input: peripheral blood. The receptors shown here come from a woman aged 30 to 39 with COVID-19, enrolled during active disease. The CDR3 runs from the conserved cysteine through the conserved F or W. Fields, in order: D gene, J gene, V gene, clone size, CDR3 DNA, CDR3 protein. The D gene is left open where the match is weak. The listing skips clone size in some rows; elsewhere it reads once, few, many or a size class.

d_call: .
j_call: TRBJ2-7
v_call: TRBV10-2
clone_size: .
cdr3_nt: TGCGCCAGCAGTGAAGAGAACCTCCTTTGGGAGCAGTACTTC
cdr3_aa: CASSEENLLWEQYF

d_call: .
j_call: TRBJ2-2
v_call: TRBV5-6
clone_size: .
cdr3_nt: TGTGCCAGCAGCTTAGGGACATCTAACACCGGGGAGCTGTTTTTT
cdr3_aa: CASSLGTSNTGELFF

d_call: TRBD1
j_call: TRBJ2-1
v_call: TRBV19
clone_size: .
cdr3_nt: TGTGCCAGTAGTACTCCCACAGGGGGAATTAGGAATGAGCAGTTCTTC
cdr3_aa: CASSTPTGGIRNEQFF

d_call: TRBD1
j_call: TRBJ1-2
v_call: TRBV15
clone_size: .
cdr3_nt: TGTGCCACCAGCAGAGATGAGACAGGGGACTATGGCTACACCTTC
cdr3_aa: CATSRDETGDYGYTF

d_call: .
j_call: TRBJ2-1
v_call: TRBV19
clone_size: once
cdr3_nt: TGTGCCAGTGGGAGGAGAACAGTCTCCTACAATGAGCAGTTCTTC
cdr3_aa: CASGRRTVSYNEQFF

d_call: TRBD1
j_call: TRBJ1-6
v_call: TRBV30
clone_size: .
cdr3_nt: TGTGCCTGGAGTGTACAGGGGAATTCACCCCTCCACTTT
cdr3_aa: CAWSVQGNSPLHF

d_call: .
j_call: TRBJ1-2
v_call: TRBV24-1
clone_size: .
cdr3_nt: TGTGCCACCAGTGACAGCGTCGCTAACTATGGCTACACCTTC
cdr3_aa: CATSDSVANYGYTF

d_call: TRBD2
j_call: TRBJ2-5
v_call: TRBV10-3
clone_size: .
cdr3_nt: TGTGCCATCAGTGACGGCGGGACTAGCGGTGGAGAGACCCAGTACTTC
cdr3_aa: CAISDGGTSGGETQYF

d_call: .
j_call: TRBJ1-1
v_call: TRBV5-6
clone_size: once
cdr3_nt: TGTGCCAGCACCAAGGAGACGGGGAACACTGAAGCTTTCTTT
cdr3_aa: CASTKETGNTEAFF

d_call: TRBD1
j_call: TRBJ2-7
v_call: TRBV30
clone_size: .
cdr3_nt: TGTGCCTGGAGTGGGACAGGGGGCGCAGGAAAGCAGTACTTC
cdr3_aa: CAWSGTGGAGKQYF

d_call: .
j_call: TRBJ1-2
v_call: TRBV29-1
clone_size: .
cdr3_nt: TGCAGCGTTATTCCCACGGTCGGGGGCTACACCTTC
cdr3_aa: CSVIPTVGGYTF

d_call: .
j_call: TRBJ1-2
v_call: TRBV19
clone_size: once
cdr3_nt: TGTGCCAGTACCCCACGGGAGGGTTCGAACTATGGCTACACCTTC
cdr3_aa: CASTPREGSNYGYTF

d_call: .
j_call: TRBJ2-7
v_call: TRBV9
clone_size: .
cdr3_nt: TGTGCCAGCAGCGTAGCTCCCCTCGGCGCCGGAGCGTACGAGCAGTACTTC
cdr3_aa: CASSVAPLGAGAYEQYF

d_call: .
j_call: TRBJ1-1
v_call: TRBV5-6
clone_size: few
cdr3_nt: TGTGCCAGCAGCTTGGATCAGATGAACACTGAAGCTTTCTTT
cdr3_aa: CASSLDQMNTEAFF

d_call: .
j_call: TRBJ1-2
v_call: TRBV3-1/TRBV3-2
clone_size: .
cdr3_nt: TGTGCCAGCAGCCAAGACCAGGGGAGCTATGGCTACACCTTC
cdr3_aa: CASSQDQGSYGYTF

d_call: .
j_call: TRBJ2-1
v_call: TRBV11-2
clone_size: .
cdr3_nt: TGTGCCAGCAGCCTCAGGCGGCGCGGGTGGAATGAGCAGTTCTTC
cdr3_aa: CASSLRRRGWNEQFF

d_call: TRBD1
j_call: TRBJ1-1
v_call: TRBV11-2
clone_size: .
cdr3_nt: TGTGCCAGCAGCTTACGGACAGGGACCTATGAAGCTTTCTTT
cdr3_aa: CASSLRTGTYEAFF

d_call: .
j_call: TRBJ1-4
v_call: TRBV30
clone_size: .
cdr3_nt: TGTGCCTGGAGTGGGGCAGGTCTTAATGAAAAACTGTTTTTT
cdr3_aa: CAWSGAGLNEKLFF

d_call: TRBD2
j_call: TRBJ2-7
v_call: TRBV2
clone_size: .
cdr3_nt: TGTGCCAGCTCCCAGGGCGGGGGACTCTACGAGCAGTACTTC
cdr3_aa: CASSQGGGLYEQYF

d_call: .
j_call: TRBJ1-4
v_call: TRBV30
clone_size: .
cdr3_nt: TGTGCCTGGAGTGTTGGGCCCGGTGAAAAACTGTTTTTT
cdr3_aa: CAWSVGPGEKLFF

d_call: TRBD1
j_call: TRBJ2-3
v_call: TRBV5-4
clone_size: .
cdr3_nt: TGTGCCAGCAGCTCCAGACAGGGTGCAGATACGCAGTATTTT
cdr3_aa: CASSSRQGADTQYF

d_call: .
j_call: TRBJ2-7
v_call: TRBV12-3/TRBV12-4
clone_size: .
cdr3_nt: TGTGCCAGCAGCCTTTCCTTATACGAGCAGTACTTC
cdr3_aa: CASSLSLYEQYF

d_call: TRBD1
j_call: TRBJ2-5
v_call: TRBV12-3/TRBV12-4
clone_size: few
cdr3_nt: TGTGCCAGCAGTTTGGGACAGAAAGAGACCCAGTACTTC
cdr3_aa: CASSLGQKETQYF

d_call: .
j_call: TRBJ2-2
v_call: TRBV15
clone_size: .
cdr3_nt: TGTGCCACCAGCAGAGATCCGGGCAGGGGTTCGACCGGGGAGCTGTTTTTT
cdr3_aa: CATSRDPGRGSTGELFF

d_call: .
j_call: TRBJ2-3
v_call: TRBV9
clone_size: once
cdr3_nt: TGTGCCAGCAGCGTAGCCAGGGGTATGGATACGCAGTATTTT
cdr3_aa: CASSVARGMDTQYF

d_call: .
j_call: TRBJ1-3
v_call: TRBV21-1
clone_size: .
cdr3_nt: TGTGCCAGCATTCCGGACAGGGAGGGAAACACCATATATTTT
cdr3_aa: CASIPDREGNTIYF

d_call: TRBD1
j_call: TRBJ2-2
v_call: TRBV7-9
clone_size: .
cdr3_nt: TGTGCCAGCAGCCCAAACAGGGGTGGCTTCACCGGGGAGCTGTTTTTT
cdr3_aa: CASSPNRGGFTGELFF

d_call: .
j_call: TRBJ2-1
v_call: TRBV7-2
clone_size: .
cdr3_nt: TGTGCCAGCAGCTCGACGGGGAGCTCCTACAATGAGCAGTTCTTC
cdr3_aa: CASSSTGSSYNEQFF

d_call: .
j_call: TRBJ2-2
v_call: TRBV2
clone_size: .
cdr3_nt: TGTGCCAGCGTCACTCGGCAGGGCGGCACCGGGGAGCTGTTTTTT
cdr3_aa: CASVTRQGGTGELFF